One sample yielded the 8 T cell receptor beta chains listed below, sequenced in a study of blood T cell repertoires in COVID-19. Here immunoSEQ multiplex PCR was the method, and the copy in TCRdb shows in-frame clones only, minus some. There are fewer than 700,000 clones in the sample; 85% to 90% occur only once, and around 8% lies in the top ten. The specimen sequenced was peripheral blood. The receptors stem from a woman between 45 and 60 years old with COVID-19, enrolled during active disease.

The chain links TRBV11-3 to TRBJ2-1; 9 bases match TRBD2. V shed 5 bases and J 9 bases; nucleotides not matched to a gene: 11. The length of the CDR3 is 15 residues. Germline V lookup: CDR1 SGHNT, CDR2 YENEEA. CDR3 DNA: TGTGCCAGCAGCCCTGGGGGAGCGGGGGGAGGTGAGCAGTTCTTC. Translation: CASSPGGAGGGEQFF.

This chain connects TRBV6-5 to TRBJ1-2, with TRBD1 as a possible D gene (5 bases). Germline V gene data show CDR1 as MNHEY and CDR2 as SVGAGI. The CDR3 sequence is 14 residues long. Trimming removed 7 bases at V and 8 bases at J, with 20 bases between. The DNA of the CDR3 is TGTGCCAGCATCGGCCAAAACAGGTTGGGGGGCTACACCTTC. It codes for CASIGQNRLGGYTF.

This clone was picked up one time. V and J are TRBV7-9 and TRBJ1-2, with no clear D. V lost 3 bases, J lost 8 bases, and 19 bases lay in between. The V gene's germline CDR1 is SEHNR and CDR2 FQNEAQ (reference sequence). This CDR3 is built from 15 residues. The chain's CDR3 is CASSFSPPFIGGYTF. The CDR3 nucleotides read TGTGCCAGCAGCTTCTCGCCCCCCTTTATCGGGGGCTACACCTTC.

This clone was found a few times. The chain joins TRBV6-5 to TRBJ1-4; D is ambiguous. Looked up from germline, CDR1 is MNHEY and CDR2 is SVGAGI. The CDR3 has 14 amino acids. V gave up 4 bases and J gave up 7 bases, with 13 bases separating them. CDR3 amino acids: CASSSTGGGEKLFF. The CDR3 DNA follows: TGTGCCAGCAGTTCGACGGGAGGAGGTGAAAAACTGTTTTTT.

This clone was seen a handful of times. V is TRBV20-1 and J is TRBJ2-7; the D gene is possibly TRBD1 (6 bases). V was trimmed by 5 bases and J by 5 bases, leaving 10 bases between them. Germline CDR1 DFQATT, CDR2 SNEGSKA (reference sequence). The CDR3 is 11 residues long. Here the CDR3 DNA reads TGCAGTGCTTTTAACAGGGACGAGCAGTACTTC. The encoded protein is CSAFNRDEQYF.

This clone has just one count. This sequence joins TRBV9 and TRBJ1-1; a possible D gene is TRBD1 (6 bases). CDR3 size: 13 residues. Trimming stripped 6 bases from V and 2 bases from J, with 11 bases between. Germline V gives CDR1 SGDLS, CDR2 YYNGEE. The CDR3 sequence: CASNPTGNTEAFF. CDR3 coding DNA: TGTGCCAGCAACCCGACAGGTAACACTGAAGCTTTCTTT.

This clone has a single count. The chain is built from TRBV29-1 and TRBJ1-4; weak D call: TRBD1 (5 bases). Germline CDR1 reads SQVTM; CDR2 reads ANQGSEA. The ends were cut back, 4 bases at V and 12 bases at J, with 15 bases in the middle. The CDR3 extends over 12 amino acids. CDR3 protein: CSVGPVGGELFF. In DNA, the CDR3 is TGCAGCGTTGGACCGGTGGGAGGGGAACTGTTTTTT.

CDR3 nucleotide sequence: TGTGCCACCAACCGGGACAGGGGGACCTATGGCTACACCTTC. This gives the protein CATNRDRGTYGYTF. V gene TRBV15 combines with J gene TRBJ1-2, with 11 bases matching TRBD1. After removal of 7 bases from V and 4 bases from J, the junction contained 5 bases not matched to a gene. There are 14 residues in the CDR3. Looked up from germline, CDR1 is LNHNV and CDR2 is YYDKDF (reference sequence).